Included here is one T cell receptor beta chain sequence, with context. Its target is unknown. The CDR3 runs to 12 residues. Germline values: CDR1 GTSNPN, CDR2 SVGIG (reference sequence). Deletions cut 3 bases from V and 4 bases from J, with 9 bases between. The data were taken from a study of beta chain features in type 1 diabetes. Overall study context: Examined across all samples were about 110,000,000 sorted cells.

cDNA synthesis used the whole RNA isolate, giving expressed TCRB sequences. TCRdb's table, derived via immunoSEQ multiplex PCR, lists solely in-frame clones and lacks some. The sample holds fewer than 350,000 clones, about 15% seen once. Study-wide results and caveats: Type 1 diabetes patients showed a moderate but significant shortening of TCRB CDR3s in all four CD4+ subsets.

The V call is TRBV30, the J call TRBJ1-1; D remains ambiguous. The sample comprised naive CD4+ T cells from blood. The origin of this receptor is a man aged 18 to 30 with type 1 diabetes. The CDR3 DNA reads as TGTGCCTGGAGCCACCTCGGCACTGAAGCTTTCTTT. Protein: CAWSHLGTEAFF.